A single sample is the source of the 32 T cell receptor beta chains below, sequenced in a study of cytomegalovirus exposure and HLA in healthy donors. Generated by immunoSEQ multiplex PCR, the TCRdb table keeps only in-frame clones and is missing some. The sample consists of more than 95,000 clones, roughly 86% of them appearing once. Sequencing was done on a sample of PBMCs. Receptors were obtained from a woman younger than 35 in good health and CMV-seropositive.

V usage is TRBV7-9 and J usage is TRBJ2-7; 10 positions match TRBD1. V dropped 4 bases and J dropped 2; count of bases not matched to a gene: 11. The germline CDR1 and CDR2 sequences are SEHNR and FQNEAQ (reference sequence). The CDR3 covers 17 residues. For the CDR3, the DNA is TGTGCCAGCAGCTACGGGACAGGGGCCGTTCCACCCTACGAGCAGTACTTC. Its translation is CASSYGTGAVPPYEQYF.

The chain carries TRBV11-2 and TRBJ1-2, with a tentative D call TRBD1 (5 bases). The germline CDR1 and CDR2 sequences are SGHAT and FQNNGV. Trimming removed 1 base from V and 5 bases from J, with 8 bases in between. The CDR3 has 13 amino acids. The CDR3 sequence is CASSLAGGYGYTF. CDR3 sequence (DNA): TGTGCCAGCAGCTTAGCGGGGGGATATGGCTACACCTTC.

This chain connects TRBV9 to TRBJ2-1; D possibly corresponds to TRBD2 (6 bases). Germline V gene sequence: CDR1 SGDLS, CDR2 YYNGEE. The CDR3 extends over 15 amino acids. V lost 4 bases, J lost 6 bases, and 17 bases lay in between. CDR3 sequence: CASSSQFGGGNEQFF. The DNA for the CDR3 is TGTGCCAGCAGCTCACAGTTCGGGGGTGGCAATGAGCAGTTCTTC.

The V call is TRBV2, the J call TRBJ2-3; D gene unclear. Trimming took off 6 bases at V and 1 base at J, with 8 bases between the two ends. Germline V gene sequence: CDR1 SNHLY, CDR2 FYNNEI. The CDR3 runs to 13 residues. CDR3 sequence reads: CASRIQGTDTQYF. In nucleotides, the CDR3 is TGTGCCAGCAGGATACAAGGCACAGATACGCAGTATTTT.

The rearrangement links TRBV5-1 to TRBJ1-4, with D possibly TRBD1 on 6 matching bases. This CDR3 spans 16 amino acids. Germline CDR1 reads SGHRS; CDR2 reads YFSETQ. The V and J ends lost 4 bases and 0 bases respectively, with 13 bases between them. The chain's CDR3 is CASSLSGQPTNEKLFF. The CDR3 nucleotides are TGCGCCAGCAGCCTGAGTGGACAGCCAACTAATGAAAAACTGTTTTTT.

In this sample, this clone turned up a few times. The chain is built from TRBV7-9 and TRBJ2-7; D call uncertain. V lost 5 bases and J 3 bases, leaving 14 bases between the germline ends. Germline values: CDR1 SEHNR, CDR2 FQNEAQ (reference sequence). CDR3 length: 14 amino acids. CDR3 residues: CASSPARSIYEQYF. In DNA, the CDR3 is TGTGCCAGCAGCCCTGCGCGGAGTATCTACGAGCAGTACTTC.

In this sample, this clone turned up once. The chain couples TRBV12-2 to TRBJ1-1; TRBD1, as called in the table, went unchecked against the DNA. TRBV12-2 is a pseudogene segment. The length of the CDR3 is 15 residues. The CDR3 is CASRSGTLMNTEAFF. CDR3 nucleotide sequence: TGTGCAAGTCGTTCCGGGACACTTATGAACACTGAAGCTTTCTTT.

This sequence joins TRBV19 and TRBJ1-2, with a weak D call TRBD1 (6 bases). In germline, CDR1 is LNHDA, CDR2 SQIVND (reference sequence). V lost 7 bases, J lost 5 bases, and 11 bases lay in between. CDR3 length: 12 amino acids. CDR3 nucleotide sequence: TGTGCCAGTAACGGCAGGGGTTATGGCTACACCTTC. Residues: CASNGRGYGYTF.

The chain recombines TRBV6-5 with TRBJ1-1; D call uncertain. Germline CDR1 and CDR2: MNHEY and SVGAGI. V was cut by 3 bases and J by 6 bases, with 14 bases left in between. The CDR3 is made up of 14 amino acids. CDR3 sequence: CASSYDGVDAEAFF. The CDR3 DNA reads TGTGCCAGCAGTTATGACGGGGTGGACGCTGAAGCTTTCTTT.

The V gene is TRBV30, the J gene TRBJ1-1; D is unresolved. Trimming pared 0 bases from V and 1 base from J, leaving 9 bases between. CDR3 length: 14 amino acids. From germline, CDR1 is GTSNPN and CDR2 SVGIG (reference sequence). The CDR3 nucleotides read TGTGCCTGGAGTGTATCGGTCCGGAACACTGAAGCTTTCTTT. Amino acid sequence: CAWSVSVRNTEAFF. The whole variable domain, remainder taken from reference TRBV30 and TRBJ1-1, is SQTIHQWPATLVQPVGSPLSLECTVEGTSNPNLYWYRQAAGRGLQLLFYSVGIGQISSEVPQNLSASRPQDRQFILSSKKLLLSDSGFYLCAWSVSVRNTEAFFGQGTRLTVV.

The rearrangement joins TRBV19 to TRBJ1-2, with 9 bases fitting TRBD1. Germline-derived CDR1 and CDR2 are LNHDA and SQIVND (reference sequence). The V gene end was trimmed by 10 bases and the J gene end by 7 bases; junction bases not matched to a gene: 16. The CDR3 runs to 15 residues. CDR3 sequence reads: CATTPTGTGPGGYTF. CDR3 nucleotides: TGTGCCACTACCCCCACCGGGACAGGGCCGGGTGGCTACACCTTC. Based on the CDR3 plus reference TRBV19 and TRBJ1-2, the full variable domain is DGGITQSPKYLFRKEGQNVTLSCEQNLNHDAMYWYRQDPGQGLRLIYYSQIVNDFQKGDIAEGYSVSREKKESFPLTVTSAQKNPTAFYLCATTPTGTGPGGYTFGSGTRLTVV.

This clone was picked up one time. The CDR3 region has the DNA TGTGCCAGCAGCGTATCACAGGGGGCGCGGAACACTGAAGCTTTCTTT. It specifies CASSVSQGARNTEAFF. V gene TRBV9 combines with J gene TRBJ1-1, with 9 bases fitting TRBD1. CDR1 is SGDLS and CDR2 is YYNGEE in the germline V gene. There are 16 residues in the CDR3. Trimming cost V 1 base and J 1 base; bases outside gene matches: 5.

The chain has TRBV5-4 and TRBJ1-4; D remains unclear. The length of the CDR3 is 14 residues. The V end lost 4 bases, the J end lost 8 bases, and 15 bases lay between the germline ends. CDR1 SGHNT and CDR2 YYREEE come from the germline V gene (reference sequence). CDR3 region: CASSHDPGREKLFF. The CDR3 DNA reads as TGTGCCAGCAGCCACGATCCGGGTAGAGAAAAACTGTTTTTT. Full variable domain (missing parts from reference TRBV5-4 and TRBJ1-4): ETGVTQSPTHLIKTRGQQVTLRCSSQSGHNTVSWYQQALGQGPQFIFQYYREEENGRGNFPPRFSGLQFPNYSSELNVNALELDDSALYLCASSHDPGREKLFFGSGTQLSVL.

The chain has TRBV28 and TRBJ2-7, with D perhaps matching TRBD2 (6 bases). Germline lookup yields CDR1 MDHEN and CDR2 SYDVKM. This CDR3 is built from 12 residues. In DNA, the CDR3 is TGTGCTTCCTTGGGGACTGATTACGAGCAGTACTTC. Translating gives CASLGTDYEQYF.

This sequence joins TRBV5-1 and TRBJ2-3; TRBD2 is a possible D gene (7 bases). This CDR3 is 19 amino acids long. Looked up from germline, CDR1 is SGHRS and CDR2 is YFSETQ. V shed 4 bases and J shed 2 bases, with 26 bases lying between them. The CDR3 bases are TGCGCCAGCAGCGCACGGCAGGGGATGCGGGGGAGTTTCACAGATACGCAGTATTTT. It is translated as CASSARQGMRGSFTDTQYF. Drawing the rest from reference TRBV5-1 and TRBJ2-3, the complete variable domain is KAGVTQTPRYLIKTRGQQVTLSCSPISGHRSVSWYQQTPGQGLQFLFEYFSETQRNKGNFPGRFSGRQFSNSRSEMNVSTLELGDSALYLCASSARQGMRGSFTDTQYFGPGTRLTVL.

This clone appeared once. DNA of the CDR3: TGCAGCGTTTCCGGGACTACCTACACCGGGGAGCTGTTTTTT. It is translated as CSVSGTTYTGELFF. This rearrangement joins TRBV29-1 to TRBJ2-2, with 7 bases aligning to TRBD2. The V gene's germline CDR1 is SQVTM and CDR2 ANQGSEA. The CDR3 runs 14 residues. Trimming took 5 bases from V and 3 from J; bases not matched to a gene: 6.

This clone is a singleton in its sample. This chain connects TRBV6-6 to TRBJ1-5; no reliable D call. Looked up from germline, CDR1 is MNHNY and CDR2 is SVGAGI (reference sequence). Trimming left V 6 bases short and J 5 bases short, with 11 bases between. The CDR3 is made up of 13 amino acids. The CDR3 reads CASRPGSYQPQHF. The CDR3 DNA follows: TGTGCCAGCAGACCCGGGAGTTATCAGCCCCAGCATTTT.

V and J are TRBV5-1 and TRBJ1-4; D gene uncertain. The CDR3 runs 14 residues. Trimming stripped 0 bases from V and 7 bases from J, with 10 bases between. Germline-derived CDR1 and CDR2 are SGHRS and YFSETQ. CDR3 residues: CASSLGQTGEKLFF. CDR3 in DNA: TGCGCCAGCAGCTTGGGCCAGACTGGTGAAAAACTGTTTTTT. Looking up the rest from reference TRBV5-1 and TRBJ1-4 gives the full variable domain: KAGVTQTPRYLIKTRGQQVTLSCSPISGHRSVSWYQQTPGQGLQFLFEYFSETQRNKGNFPGRFSGRQFSNSRSEMNVSTLELGDSALYLCASSLGQTGEKLFFGSGTQLSVL.

This clone was observed a handful of times. V usage is TRBV4-1 and J usage is TRBJ2-7; the D is unclear. The germline V and J ends were trimmed by 4 bases and 1 base, with 11 bases remaining between them. This CDR3 region has 14 residues. Germline V gives CDR1 MGHRA, CDR2 YSYEKL. CDR3 sequence (DNA): TGCGCCAGCAGCCCCCCCGGCGGATCCTACGAGCAGTACTTC. Amino acids: CASSPPGGSYEQYF.

This clone appeared once. The V call is TRBV7-3, the J call TRBJ2-3; D gene uncertain. The V and J ends lost 0 bases and 4 bases respectively, with 8 bases between them. Germline CDR1 and CDR2: SGHTA and FQGTGA. This CDR3 spans 14 amino acids. CDR3 loop: CASSLTSYSDTQYF. In nucleotides, the CDR3 is TGTGCCAGCAGCTTAACTAGTTATTCAGATACGCAGTATTTT.

The chain links TRBV4-2 to TRBJ1-2; D remains unclear. Trimming cost V 3 bases and J 2 bases, with 7 bases left between them. This CDR3 has 13 residues. CDR1 is LGHNA, CDR2 YNFKEQ, per germline. CDR3 coding DNA: TGTGCCAGCAGCCACCAGATCAACTATGGCTACACCTTC. It translates to CASSHQINYGYTF.

The V and J genes are TRBV19 and TRBJ2-1; D not certain. The CDR3 is 16 residues long. With 10 bases removed from V and 0 bases from J, the gap between germline ends came to 19 bases. The germline V gene has CDR1 LNHDA and CDR2 SQIVND (reference sequence). The CDR3 sequence: CATLPVAESSYNEQFF. The DNA of the CDR3 is TGTGCCACCCTCCCCGTAGCCGAAAGCTCCTACAATGAGCAGTTCTTC.

In its sample, this clone was seen once. The rearrangement joins TRBV2 to TRBJ1-1; no firm D call. The CDR3 sequence is 12 residues long. V gave up 7 bases and J gave up 5 bases, with 11 bases separating them. Per germline, CDR1 SNHLY and CDR2 FYNNEI. In DNA form, the CDR3 reads TGTGCCAGCACCCTACGCGGAACTGAAGCTTTCTTT. Translation: CASTLRGTEAFF.

The rearrangement uses TRBV2 and TRBJ2-3; tentatively, D is TRBD2 (6 bases). Germline lookup yields CDR1 SNHLY and CDR2 FYNNEI. CDR3 length equals 12 residues. V lost 2 bases to trimming and J lost 8 bases, with 8 bases between them. CDR3 sequence: CASSESGGTQYF. The CDR3 nucleotides are TGTGCCAGCAGTGAATCCGGGGGTACGCAGTATTTT.

V gene TRBV9 combines with J gene TRBJ2-2; 9 bases align to TRBD1. The CDR3 spans 17 residues. V was pared by 7 bases and J by 1 base, with 11 bases of the junction left unmatched. Germline-derived CDR1 and CDR2 are SGDLS and YYNGEE. In DNA, the CDR3 is TGTGCCAGCGGGGTTCGGGACAGGGCCCTGAACACCGGGGAGCTGTTTTTT. Its protein is CASGVRDRALNTGELFF.

In nucleotides, the CDR3 is TGTGCCAGCAGCCCTCCTCCAGATACGCAGTATTTT. Its protein product is CASSPPPDTQYF. This chain links TRBV28 with TRBJ2-3; D not resolved. There are 12 residues in the CDR3. Germline lookup yields CDR1 MDHEN and CDR2 SYDVKM. Between the trimmed V and J ends, which lost 6 bases and 4 bases, there was a span of 8 bases.

This sequence joins TRBV5-6 and TRBJ1-1; 8 bases map to TRBD1. The trim removed 2 bases at V and 3 bases at J, leaving 3 bases unmatched. The CDR3 runs 14 residues. Looked up from germline, CDR1 is SGHDT and CDR2 is YYEEEE. The CDR3 DNA is TGTGCCAGCAGCTTCAGGGGGCGGTACACTGAAGCTTTCTTT. Translating gives CASSFRGRYTEAFF.

This clone showed up just once. The chain is built from TRBV25-1 and TRBJ1-1, with D possibly being TRBD1 (5 bases). Deletions cut 3 bases from V and 4 bases from J, with 12 bases between. The germline CDR1 and CDR2 sequences are MGHDK and SYGVNS. The CDR3 runs to 14 residues. Here the CDR3 DNA reads TGTGCCAGCAGTGATCATGCGGGGGGCACTGAAGCTTTCTTT. This gives the protein CASSDHAGGTEAFF. Full variable domain (missing parts from reference TRBV25-1 and TRBJ1-1): EADIYQTPRYLVIGTGKKITLECSQTMGHDKMYWYQQDPGMELHLIHYSYGVNSTEKGDLSSESTVSRIRTEHFPLTLESARPSHTSQYLCASSDHAGGTEAFFGQGTRLTVV.

This sequence joins TRBV4-1 and TRBJ2-7; no firm D call. CDR1 MGHRA and CDR2 YSYEKL come from the germline V gene. The CDR3 has 13 residues. Trimming shortened V by 9 bases and J by 5 bases, and 17 bases separated the two germline ends. The CDR3 region has the DNA TGCGCCAGTCTCGACTTAAACCTGAACGAGCAGTACTTC. It is translated as CASLDLNLNEQYF.

The V and J genes are TRBV13 and TRBJ2-3; D remains ambiguous. The V end lost 2 bases, the J end lost 5 bases, and 8 bases lay between the germline ends. The CDR3 extends over 13 amino acids. Per the germline V gene, CDR1 is PRHDT and CDR2 is FYEKMQ (reference sequence). The CDR3 DNA is TGTGCCAGCAGCTTACAAGCCCAAGATACGCAGTATTTT. As protein: CASSLQAQDTQYF.

V and J are TRBV15 and TRBJ2-5; D perhaps matches TRBD2 (7 bases). V was shortened by 6 bases and J by 2 bases, with 13 bases between the two germline ends. There are 14 residues in the CDR3. CDR1 is LNHNV and CDR2 is YYDKDF in the germline V gene (reference sequence). CDR3 protein: CATREGRGQETQYF. The CDR3 bases are TGTGCCACCAGGGAGGGGAGGGGGCAAGAGACCCAGTACTTC.

The J gene is TRBJ1-4, the V gene TRBV27; 8 bases agree with TRBD1. Looked up from germline, CDR1 is MNHEY and CDR2 is SMNVEV (reference sequence). This CDR3 region has 15 residues. V dropped 5 bases and J dropped 5; count of bases not matched to a gene: 7. The DNA for the CDR3 is TGTGCCAGCAGTCTCTACAGGGGGGGAAATGAAAAACTGTTTTTT. This codes for CASSLYRGGNEKLFF. Based on the CDR3 plus reference TRBV27 and TRBJ1-4, the full variable domain is EAQVTQNPRYLITVTGKKLTVTCSQNMNHEYMSWYRQDPGLGLRQIYYSMNVEVTDKGDVPEGYKVSRKEKRNFPLILESPSPNQTSLYFCASSLYRGGNEKLFFGSGTQLSVL.